A selection of T cell receptor beta chains follows, all from one sample in a study of spatial heterogeneity in lung cancer. TCRdb re-derived calls from the 5' RACE reads in MiXCR, one entry per CDR3 protein. This table holds more than 20,000 distinct CDR3 sequences, 5.8% found once. The sample consisted of PBMCs, taken at surgery. The source of these receptors is a male donor with early-stage non-small cell lung cancer. Both conserved end residues are part of each CDR3. D genes are given only for firm matches. Expanded clones are given a class, and other clones once, few, many or no size at all.

d_call clone_size j_call v_call cdr3_aa cdr3_nt
NA many TRBJ2-7 TRBV6-5 CASSPSPYEQYF TGTGCCAGCAGCCCGTCCCCCTACGAGCAGTACTTC
NA many TRBJ1-6 TRBV28 CASSFFRAWGGSPLHF TGTGCCAGCAGTTTTTTCCGGGCCTGGGGCGGATCACCCCTCCACTTT
NA many TRBJ2-1 TRBV9 CASSVDDAIFYNEQFF TGTGCCAGCAGCGTAGATGACGCCATCTTCTACAATGAGCAGTTCTTC
NA NA TRBJ2-7 TRBV6-5 CASRFWNEQYF TGTGCCAGCAGATTTTGGAACGAGCAGTACTTC
NA many TRBJ2-4 TRBV27 CASSLSSSGYKNIQYF TGTGCCAGCAGTTTATCGAGTAGCGGCTACAAAAACATTCAGTACTTC
NA many TRBJ1-2 TRBV14 CASSPSLRGDYGYTF TGTGCCAGCAGCCCAAGTTTGAGGGGGGACTATGGCTACACCTTC
TRBD2 many TRBJ2-3 TRBV6-5 CASSTPQSGSAGNQRDTQYF TGTGCCAGCAGTACCCCGCAATCTGGCTCAGCGGGGAATCAAAGAGATACGCAGTATTTT
TRBD1 many TRBJ2-5 TRBV19 CASSIGDTGEETQYF TGTGCCAGTAGTATCGGCGATACAGGGGAGGAGACCCAGTACTTC
NA NA TRBJ1-6 TRBV7-9 CASSSRGGVTLNLSPLHF TGTGCCAGCAGCTCCCGCGGTGGAGTAACTCTGAATTTATCACCCCTCCACTTT
TRBD2 few TRBJ2-7 TRBV7-6 CASSLGVAGGGEQYF TGTGCCAGCAGCTTAGGGGTAGCGGGGGGCGGCGAGCAGTACTTC
NA many TRBJ1-2 TRBV7-9 CASKSRDDFGGYTF TGTGCTTCCAAGAGCAGGGATGATTTTGGTGGCTACACCTTC
TRBD2 many TRBJ2-3 TRBV12-3/TRBV12-4 CASSFRVGRGDLTQYF TGTGCCAGCAGTTTCCGGGTTGGTCGGGGGGATCTTACGCAGTATTTT
NA many TRBJ2-1 TRBV10-3 CAISVQGAAYNEQFF TGTGCCATCAGTGTCCAGGGTGCAGCCTACAATGAGCAGTTCTTC
TRBD2 few TRBJ2-1 TRBV7-3 CASSLVAGEKKFF TGTGCCAGCAGCTTAGTAGCGGGGGAGAAGAAATTCTTC
NA few TRBJ1-5 TRBV6-2/TRBV6-3 CASRHGRYSNQPQHF TGTGCCAGCAGACATGGACGTTATAGCAATCAGCCCCAGCATTTT
NA many TRBJ2-7 TRBV7-8 CASSLGQAPTSFF TGTGCCAGCAGCTTAGGGCAGGCGCCAACAAGCTTCTTC
TRBD2 many TRBJ2-1 TRBV7-2 CASSLEGTSGRYYNEQFF TGTGCCAGCAGCTTAGAAGGGACTAGCGGGAGATACTACAATGAGCAGTTCTTC
NA many TRBJ2-7 TRBV9 CASSPQLGATYEQYF TGTGCCAGCAGCCCACAGCTGGGGGCAACCTACGAGCAGTACTTC
NA many TRBJ2-5 TRBV7-6 CASSRLTRVETQYF TGTGCCAGCAGTCGTCTTACCAGGGTGGAGACCCAGTACTTC
TRBD1 NA TRBJ2-7 TRBV19 CARSMIGDSLSRYEQYF TGTGCCAGAAGTATGATTGGGGACAGCCTATCCAGATACGAGCAGTACTTC
NA NA TRBJ2-6 TRBV5-1 CASRPKTGSSSEANVLTF TGCGCCAGCAGGCCCAAAACAGGGAGCTCCTCTGAGGCCAACGTCCTGACTTTC
TRBD1 many TRBJ1-1 TRBV7-8 CASSLAAGGNTEAFF TGTGCCAGCAGCTTAGCGGCAGGGGGAAACACTGAAGCTTTCTTT
NA many TRBJ2-7 TRBV20-1 CSARDAVVSSYEQYF TGCAGTGCTAGGGATGCGGTGGTTAGCTCCTACGAGCAGTACTTC
NA NA TRBJ2-1 TRBV28 CASSGTLVGNEQFF TGTGCCAGCAGCGGGACTTTGGTAGGGAATGAGCAGTTCTTC
NA NA TRBJ2-4 TRBV28 CASSSEGRGNIQYF TGTGCCAGCAGTTCGGAGGGCCGGGGAAACATTCAGTACTTC
NA many TRBJ2-1 TRBV12-3/TRBV12-4 CASSPVRGRYNEQFF TGTGCCAGCAGTCCCGTTCGGGGGCGCTACAATGAGCAGTTCTTC
NA many TRBJ2-3 TRBV7-2 CASSTYPGTYTDTQYF TGTGCCAGCAGCACTTATCCCGGGACATACACAGATACGCAGTATTTT
TRBD1 many TRBJ1-2 TRBV29-1 CSVGQGSNYGYTF TGCAGCGTGGGACAGGGGTCTAACTATGGCTACACCTTC
TRBD1 few TRBJ2-7 TRBV5-4 CASSLGDRGPYEQYF TGTGCCAGCAGCTTGGGGGACAGGGGGCCCTACGAGCAGTACTTC